Listed below are T cell receptor beta chains from one sample, sequenced in a study of control samples from healthy donors and cancer patients. Sequencing was performed with immunoSEQ multiplex PCR; in TCRdb, only in-frame clones are kept and a portion is missing. The data show 35,000 to 50,000 clones, 70% to 90% seen once. Material for sequencing was PBMCs. These TCRs come from a woman aged 55-69 years with lung cancer. Each CDR3 is given with its conserved first and last residue. Each record gives: clone size, J gene, V gene, D gene, CDR3 DNA, CDR3 protein. A D gene is named only where the DNA matches it firmly. Clone size is not always given. Where it is, it says once, few, many or a class for expanded clones.

>-|TRBJ2-7|TRBV30|-
TGTGCCTGGAGTGTAGGAACAGGCTCCTACGAGCAGTACTTC
CAWSVGTGSYEQYF
>-|TRBJ1-2|TRBV30|-
TGTGCCTGGAGAGAGATTAGGGGTTTTTCTAACTATGGCTACACCTTC
CAWREIRGFSNYGYTF
>-|TRBJ1-3|TRBV15|-
TGTGCCACCAGCAGAGATAGGGCTTCTGGAAACACCATATATTTT
CATSRDRASGNTIYF
>once|TRBJ2-5|TRBV6-6|-
TGTGCCAGCAGTTACCAAGAGACCCAGTACTTC
CASSYQETQYF
>-|TRBJ1-1|TRBV7-6|-
TGTGCCAGCAGCTTATCAGGACTGAACACTGAAGCTTTCTTT
CASSLSGLNTEAFF
>-|TRBJ2-5|TRBV7-9|TRBD2
TGTGCCAGCAGCTCTCCCGGGACTAGCGGCAAAGAGACCCAGTACTTC
CASSSPGTSGKETQYF
>-|TRBJ2-7|TRBV14|-
TGTGCCAGCAGCCAATTAAGGGGCGGAGGCGAGCAGTACTTC
CASSQLRGGGEQYF
>-|TRBJ2-1|TRBV12-3/TRBV12-4|-
TGTGCCAGCAGGTCAGCGGGCAATGAGCAGTTCTTC
CASRSAGNEQFF
>-|TRBJ2-7|TRBV2|TRBD1
TGTGCCAGCAGTCCCACAATGACAGGGACACACTCCTACGAGCAGTACTTC
CASSPTMTGTHSYEQYF
>-|TRBJ1-4|TRBV14|-
TGTGCCAGCAGCCAAGGAGGGAACGAAAAACTGTTTTTT
CASSQGGNEKLFF
>-|TRBJ2-7|TRBV2|TRBD2
TGTGCCAGCGCCCTAGCGGGTGCCTACGAGCAGTACTTC
CASALAGAYEQYF
>-|TRBJ2-2|TRBV24-1|TRBD1
TGTGCCACCAGCGGACAGGGGAACACCGGGGAGCTGTTTTTT
CATSGQGNTGELFF
>-|TRBJ1-6|TRBV6-5|-
TGTGCCAGCAGCATGGTGGGTCAGAATTCACCCCTCCACTTT
CASSMVGQNSPLHF
>-|TRBJ1-2|TRBV2|TRBD1
TGTGCCAGCAGGGTAATACAGGGGAGCTATGGCTACACCTTC
CASRVIQGSYGYTF
>-|TRBJ1-4|TRBV4-2|-
TGTGCCAGCAGCCAAGATATAGGGGCAGACGGGGAAAAACTGTTTTTT
CASSQDIGADGEKLFF
>few|TRBJ2-7|TRBV19|-
TGTGCCAGTAGTATGGTAACAGGGAGGGACGAGCAGTACTTC
CASSMVTGRDEQYF
>-|TRBJ1-3|TRBV27|-
TGTGCCAGCAGTTTATTTTCTGGAAACACCATATATTTT
CASSLFSGNTIYF
>-|TRBJ1-1|TRBV6-5|TRBD1
TGTGCCAGCAGTACCCAGGACAGGATGAACACTGAAGCTTTCTTT
CASSTQDRMNTEAFF
>-|TRBJ1-2|TRBV30|-
TGTGCCTGGAGTATTAGCCGGGGCTACACCTTC
CAWSISRGYTF
>-|TRBJ2-2|TRBV28|TRBD1
TGTGCCGACAGGGGGCTGACCGGGGAGCTGTTTTTT
CADRGLTGELFF
>few|TRBJ2-3|TRBV29-1|TRBD2
TGCAGCGTAAGGACTAGCGCTAGCACAGATACGCAGTATTTT
CSVRTSASTDTQYF
>-|TRBJ2-3|TRBV5-4|-
TGTGCCAGCAGCTTCGGGGGAGATACGCAGTATTTT
CASSFGGDTQYF
>-|TRBJ2-1|TRBV7-9|-
TGTGCCAGCAGCTTAGTAGTAGCGGTTACTCAGTTCTTC
CASSLVVAVTQFF
>-|TRBJ1-2|TRBV6-5|-
TGTGCCAGCAGACGGGACCGCAACTATGGCTACACCTTC
CASRRDRNYGYTF
>-|TRBJ2-2|TRBV5-1|TRBD1
TGCGCCAGCAGCTTGGAATGGACAGGAGGAAGCGGGGAGCTGTTTTTT
CASSLEWTGGSGELFF
>-|TRBJ1-6|TRBV7-9|TRBD1
TGTGCCAGCAGCGAGAGACAGGGGGCTACCTATAATTCACCCCTCCACTTT
CASSERQGATYNSPLHF
>-|TRBJ2-5|TRBV25-1|TRBD1
TGTGCCAGCATTACAGGGGAGTACCAAGAGACCCAGTACTTC
CASITGEYQETQYF
>-|TRBJ1-1|TRBV19|-
TGTGCCAGTAGTACCCACGGACAGAACACTGAAGCTTTCTTT
CASSTHGQNTEAFF
>-|TRBJ2-7|TRBV6-5|TRBD2
TGTGCCAGCAGGAGGGGGACTAGCGGAATGTACGAGCAGTACTTC
CASRRGTSGMYEQYF
>-|TRBJ1-4|TRBV29-1|-
TGCAGCGTTGGTTGGGACCCCCCTGAAAAACTGTTTTTT
CSVGWDPPEKLFF
>-|TRBJ2-1|TRBV7-3|TRBD2
TGTGCCAGCAGCCCAGGACTAGCGGGAGAAGCTTACAATGAGCAGTTCTTC
CASSPGLAGEAYNEQFF
>once|TRBJ1-1|TRBV5-1|-
TGCGCCAGCAGCTTGGCAGCTTCCTTACAGGTTCTCGGGTCTGAAGCTTTCTTT
CASSLAASLQVLGSEAFF
>-|TRBJ2-3|TRBV28|-
TGTGCCAGCAGTTTAATAGGGCAGGGCACAGATACGCAGTATTTT
CASSLIGQGTDTQYF
>-|TRBJ1-1|TRBV18|-
TGTGCCAGCTCACCTATGGGGGGGAGTAACACTGAAGCTTTCTTT
CASSPMGGSNTEAFF
>once|TRBJ2-4|TRBV7-9|-
TGTGCCAGCAGCGCTACGGGAGCCAAAAACATTCAGTACTTC
CASSATGAKNIQYF
>-|TRBJ2-5|TRBV10-1|TRBD1
TGCGCCAGCAGTTCAACAGGGGGCGCTTTTGGGGAGACCCAGTACTTC
CASSSTGGAFGETQYF
>-|TRBJ1-5|TRBV4-1|-
TGCGCCAGCAGCCAAGAGGCCTATAGCAATCAGCCCCAGCATTTT
CASSQEAYSNQPQHF
>once|TRBJ1-3|TRBV30|-
TGTGCCTGGAGCGACGGGTCAAATAGGAACACCATATATTTT
CAWSDGSNRNTIYF
>-|TRBJ2-1|TRBV7-6|TRBD1
TGTGCCAGCAGCCCGACAGGGATTTTATACAATGAGCAGTTCTTC
CASSPTGILYNEQFF
>once|TRBJ1-2|TRBV7-2|-
TGTGCCAGCAGCTTACCAGGCGACAGTACATCTAACTATGGCTACACCTTC
CASSLPGDSTSNYGYTF
>-|TRBJ2-3|TRBV3-1/TRBV3-2|-
TGTGCCAGCAGCCAAGGCACAGATACGCAGTATTTT
CASSQGTDTQYF
>-|TRBJ2-1|TRBV5-6|TRBD2
TGTGCCAGCAGCAGCAGCGGGAGCTCCTACAATGAGCAGTTCTTC
CASSSSGSSYNEQFF
>-|TRBJ2-6|TRBV27|-
TGTGCCAGCAGTTTCGGCTCTGGGGCCAACGTCCTGACTTTC
CASSFGSGANVLTF
>-|TRBJ2-6|TRBV5-4|-
TGTGCCAGCAGCTTATATAACGTCCTGACTTTC
CASSLYNVLTF
>-|TRBJ2-7|TRBV14|TRBD2
TGTGCCAGCAGCCAATTTAGCGGGACCTACGAGCAGTACTTC
CASSQFSGTYEQYF